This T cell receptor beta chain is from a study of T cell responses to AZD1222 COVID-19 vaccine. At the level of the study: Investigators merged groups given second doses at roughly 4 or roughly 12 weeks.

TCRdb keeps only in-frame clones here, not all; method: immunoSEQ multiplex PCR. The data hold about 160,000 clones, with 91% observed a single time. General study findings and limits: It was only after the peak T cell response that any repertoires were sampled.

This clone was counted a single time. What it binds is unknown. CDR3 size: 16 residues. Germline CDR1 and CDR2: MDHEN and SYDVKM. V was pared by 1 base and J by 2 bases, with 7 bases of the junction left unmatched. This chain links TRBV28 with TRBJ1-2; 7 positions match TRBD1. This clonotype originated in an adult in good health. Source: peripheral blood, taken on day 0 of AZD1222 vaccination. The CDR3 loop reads CASSLSLRDSNYGYTF. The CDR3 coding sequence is TGTGCCAGCAGTTTATCCCTCCGGGACAGCAACTATGGCTACACCTTC.